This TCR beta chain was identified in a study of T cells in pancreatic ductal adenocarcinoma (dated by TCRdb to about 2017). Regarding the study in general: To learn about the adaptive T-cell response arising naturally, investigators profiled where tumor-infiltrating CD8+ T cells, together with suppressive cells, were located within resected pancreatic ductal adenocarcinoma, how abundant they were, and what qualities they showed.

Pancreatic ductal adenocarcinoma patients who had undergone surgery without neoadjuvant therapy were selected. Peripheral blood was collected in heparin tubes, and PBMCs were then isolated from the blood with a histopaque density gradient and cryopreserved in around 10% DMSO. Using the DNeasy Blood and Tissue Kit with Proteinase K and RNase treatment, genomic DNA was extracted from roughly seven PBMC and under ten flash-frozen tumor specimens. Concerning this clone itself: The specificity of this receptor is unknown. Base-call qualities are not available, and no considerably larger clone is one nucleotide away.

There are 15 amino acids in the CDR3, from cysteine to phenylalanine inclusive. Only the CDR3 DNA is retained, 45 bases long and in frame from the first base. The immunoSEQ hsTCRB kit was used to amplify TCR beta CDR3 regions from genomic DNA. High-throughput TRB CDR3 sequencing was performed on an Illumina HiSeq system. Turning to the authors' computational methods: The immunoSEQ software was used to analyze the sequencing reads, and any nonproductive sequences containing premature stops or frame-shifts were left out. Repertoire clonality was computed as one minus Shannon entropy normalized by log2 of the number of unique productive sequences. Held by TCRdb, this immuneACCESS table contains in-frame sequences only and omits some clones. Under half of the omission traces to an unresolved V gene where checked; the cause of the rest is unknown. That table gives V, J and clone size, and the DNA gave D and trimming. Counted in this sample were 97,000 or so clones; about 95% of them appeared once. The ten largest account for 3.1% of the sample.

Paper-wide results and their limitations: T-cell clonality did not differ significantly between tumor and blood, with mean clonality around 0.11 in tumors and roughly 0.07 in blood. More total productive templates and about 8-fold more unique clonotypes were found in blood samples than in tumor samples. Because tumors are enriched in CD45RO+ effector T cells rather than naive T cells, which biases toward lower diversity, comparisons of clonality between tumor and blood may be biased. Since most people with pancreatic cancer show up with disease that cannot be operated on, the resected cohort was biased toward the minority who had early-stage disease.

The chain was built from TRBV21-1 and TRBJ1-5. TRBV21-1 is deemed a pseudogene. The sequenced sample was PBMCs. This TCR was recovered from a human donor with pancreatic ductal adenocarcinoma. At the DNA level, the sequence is TGTGCCAGCAGCCTTAGTGGATGCGGGGGACGGCCCCAGCATTTT. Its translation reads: CASSLSGCGGRPQHF.